These 10 T cell receptor beta chains were sequenced from one sample in a study of breast tumors, draining lymph nodes, adjacent tissues. The lymph nodes were axillary draining lymph nodes from breast cancer patients. TCRdb independently ran MiXCR on the multiplex PCR reads; one entry per CDR3 protein. The sample consists of approximately 100,000 distinct CDR3 sequences, 21% of them appearing once. The sequenced sample was axillary lymph node tissue. The receptors originated from a female donor with breast cancer. Some clones in this sample may be carry-over from other donors' samples.

This clonotype was found many times. The V and J genes are TRBV3-1 and TRBJ1-2, with D perhaps matching TRBD1 (5 bases). This CDR3 region has 14 residues. Trimming cost V 3 bases and J 8 bases, with 16 bases left between them. The germline V gene encodes CDR1 LGHDT and CDR2 YNNKEL (reference sequence). The CDR3 is CASSHSQGRVGYTF. The CDR3 DNA reads as TGTGCCAGCAGCCATTCTCAGGGACGTGTGGGCTACACCTTC.

This clonotype was picked up many times. V and J are TRBV4-1 and TRBJ2-1, with D maybe TRBD2 (6 bases). Trimming stripped 0 bases from V and 4 bases from J, with 13 bases between. The CDR3 is made up of 16 amino acids. Germline V lookup: CDR1 MGHRA, CDR2 YSYEKL. DNA for the CDR3: TGCGCCAGCAGCCAAGATTCGGCTAGCGTGTACAATGAGCAGTTCTTC. It yields the protein CASSQDSASVYNEQFF.

This clonotype was seen a handful of times. The chain has TRBV30 and TRBJ2-2; D may be TRBD1 or TRBD2 (7 bases each). Looked up from germline, CDR1 is GTSNPN and CDR2 is SVGIG (reference sequence). Trimming removed 8 bases at V and 8 bases at J, with 21 bases between. The CDR3 has 14 residues. CDR3 sequence (DNA): TGTGCCCCCCTAGGGGAGGGGGCGGGGGGGGAGCTGTTTTTT. Amino acids: CAPLGEGAGGELFF.

Of note for this clonotype: Being one base from a much bigger clone, this may be a read error. V usage is TRBV10-3 and J usage is TRBJ2-2, with D maybe TRBD2 (5 bases). Germline V lookup: CDR1 ENHRY, CDR2 SYGVKD. The CDR3 contains 14 residues. The CDR3 protein is CAISDASATGEPFF. In nucleotides, the CDR3 is TGTGCCATCAGTGATGCCTCGGCTACCGGGGAGCCGTTTTTT.

In this sample, this clonotype turned up many times. This chain joins TRBV2 and TRBJ2-1; D call uncertain. Germline CDR1 and CDR2: SNHLY and FYNNEI. Trimming pared 10 bases from V and 0 bases from J, leaving 13 bases between. CDR3 length: 14 residues. The CDR3 region is CATSTVRSYNEQFF. In DNA form, the CDR3 reads TGTGCCACCTCCACGGTTCGCTCCTACAATGAGCAGTTCTTC.

A note on this clonotype: A much larger clone is a single base away; this may be a read error. CDR3 coding DNA: TGTGCCTGGAGTGTAAAGGGACAGGGGTGGTATGACTACACCTTC. Residues: CAWSVKGQGWYDYTF. The chain is built from TRBV30 and TRBJ1-2, with TRBD1 identical over 10 bases. Germline assignment: CDR1 GTSNPN and CDR2 SVGIG (reference sequence). CDR3 length: 15 amino acids.

This clonotype was detected a few times. The chain employs TRBV28 and TRBJ2-7; D is unresolved. The germline V gene has CDR1 MDHEN and CDR2 SYDVKM. CDR3 size: 16 residues. The V end lost 5 bases, the J end lost 5 bases, and 22 bases lay between the germline ends. The CDR3 DNA is TGTGCCAGCAGTCCATCGGCCCTCGCCCCCACCCACGAGCAGTACTTC. Translation: CASSPSALAPTHEQYF.

The DNA of the CDR3 is TGCAGCGTGTTGGACAGCATAAGGGCTTTCTTT. It codes for CSVLDSIRAFF. J is TRBJ1-1 and V is TRBV29-1, with TRBD1 as a possible D gene (6 bases). This CDR3 region has 11 residues. The germline CDR1 and CDR2 sequences are SQVTM and ANQGSEA. Trimming shortened V by 6 bases and J by 11 bases, and 16 bases separated the two germline ends.

The gene calls are TRBV6-5 and TRBJ1-1; a weak D match, TRBD1 (6 bases). With 5 bases removed from V and 2 bases from J, the gap between germline ends came to 21 bases. CDR3 size: 17 residues. Germline V lookup: CDR1 MNHEY, CDR2 SVGAGI. CDR3 protein: CASSEGGFRAQNTEAFF. As DNA, the CDR3 is TGTGCCAGCAGTGAAGGGGGGTTCAGGGCTCAAAACACTGAAGCTTTCTTT.

The chain uses TRBV9 and TRBJ2-7, with 10 bases aligning to TRBD2. Per the germline V gene, CDR1 is SGDLS and CDR2 is YYNGEE. Germline trimming cut 3 bases from V and 5 bases from J; bases unmatched to any gene: 11. The CDR3 consists of 16 residues. CDR3 sequence reads: CASSAGEGLAGDEQYF. In nucleotides, the CDR3 is TGTGCCAGCAGCGCGGGGGAGGGGCTAGCGGGAGACGAGCAGTACTTC. The full variable domain, rest sourced from reference TRBV9 and TRBJ2-7, is DSGVTQTPKHLITATGQRVTLRCSPRSGDLSVYWYQQSLDQGLQFLIQYYNGEERAKGNILERFSAQQFPDLHSELNLSSLELGDSALYFCASSAGEGLAGDEQYFGPGTRLTVT.